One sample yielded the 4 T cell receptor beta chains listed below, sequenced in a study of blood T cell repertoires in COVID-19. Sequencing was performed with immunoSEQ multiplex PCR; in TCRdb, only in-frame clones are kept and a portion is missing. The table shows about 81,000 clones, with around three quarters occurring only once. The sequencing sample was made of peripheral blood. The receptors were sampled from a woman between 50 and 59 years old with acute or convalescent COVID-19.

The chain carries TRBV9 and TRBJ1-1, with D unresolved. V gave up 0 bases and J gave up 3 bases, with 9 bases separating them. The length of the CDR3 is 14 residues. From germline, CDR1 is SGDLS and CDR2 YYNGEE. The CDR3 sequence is CASSVESGYTEAFF. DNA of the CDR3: TGTGCCAGCAGCGTAGAATCCGGGTACACTGAAGCTTTCTTT.

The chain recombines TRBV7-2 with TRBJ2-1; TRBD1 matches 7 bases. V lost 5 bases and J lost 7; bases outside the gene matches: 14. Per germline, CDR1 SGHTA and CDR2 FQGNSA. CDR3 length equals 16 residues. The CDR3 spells CASSAHRGQPGNEQFF. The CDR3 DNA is TGTGCCAGCAGCGCACACAGGGGTCAGCCTGGGAATGAGCAGTTCTTC.

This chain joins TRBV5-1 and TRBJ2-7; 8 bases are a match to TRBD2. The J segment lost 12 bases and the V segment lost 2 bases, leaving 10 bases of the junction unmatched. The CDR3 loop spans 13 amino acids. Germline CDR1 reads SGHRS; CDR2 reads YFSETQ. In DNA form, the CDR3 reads TGCGCCAGCAGCTTAGCGGGTAGCGGGGCGTTGTACTTC. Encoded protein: CASSLAGSGALYF.

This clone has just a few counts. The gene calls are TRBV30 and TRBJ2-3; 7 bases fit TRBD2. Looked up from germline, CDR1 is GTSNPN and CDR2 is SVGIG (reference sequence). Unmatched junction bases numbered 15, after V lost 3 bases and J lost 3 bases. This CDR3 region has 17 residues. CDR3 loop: CAWRPNPFSGETDTQYF. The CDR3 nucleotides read TGTGCCTGGAGACCGAACCCCTTCAGCGGGGAAACAGATACGCAGTATTTT.